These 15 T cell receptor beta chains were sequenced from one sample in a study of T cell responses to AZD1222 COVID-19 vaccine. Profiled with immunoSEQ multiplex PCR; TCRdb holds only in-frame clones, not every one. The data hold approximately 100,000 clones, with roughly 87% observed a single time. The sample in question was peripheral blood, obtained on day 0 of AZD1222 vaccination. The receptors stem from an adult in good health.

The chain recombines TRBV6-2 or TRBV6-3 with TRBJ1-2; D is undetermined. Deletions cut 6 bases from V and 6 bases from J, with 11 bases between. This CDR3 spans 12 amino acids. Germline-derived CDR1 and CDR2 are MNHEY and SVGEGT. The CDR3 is CASSNYGHGYTF. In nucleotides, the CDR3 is TGTGCCAGCAGCAACTACGGCCATGGCTACACCTTC.

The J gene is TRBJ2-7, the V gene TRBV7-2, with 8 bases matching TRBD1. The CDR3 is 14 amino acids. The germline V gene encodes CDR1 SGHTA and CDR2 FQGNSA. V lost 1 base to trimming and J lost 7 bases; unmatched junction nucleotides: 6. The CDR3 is CASSLGTGSGEQYF. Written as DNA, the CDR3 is TGTGCCAGCAGCTTAGGGACAGGGTCGGGGGAGCAGTACTTC. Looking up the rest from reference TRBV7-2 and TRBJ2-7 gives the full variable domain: GAGVSQSPSNKVTEKGKDVELRCDPISGHTALYWYRQSLGQGLEFLIYFQGNSAPDKSGLPSDRFSAERTGGSVSTLTIQRTQQEDSAVYLCASSLGTGSGEQYFGPGTRLTVT.

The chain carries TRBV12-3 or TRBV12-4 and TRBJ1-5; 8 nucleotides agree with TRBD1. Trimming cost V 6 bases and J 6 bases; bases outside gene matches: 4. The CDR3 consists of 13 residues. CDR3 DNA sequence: TGTGCCAGCAGAGGACAGGGAACTCAGCCCCAGCATTTT. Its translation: CASRGQGTQPQHF.

The CDR3 nucleotides are TGTGCCACCAGCAGACAGGAGTTCTACGAGCAGTACTTC. Translated, it gives CATSRQEFYEQYF. The rearrangement joins TRBV15 to TRBJ2-7; D gene unclear. CDR1 is LNHNV and CDR2 is YYDKDF in the germline V gene (reference sequence). V was pared by 2 bases and J by 3 bases, with 8 bases between. The CDR3 is 13 residues long.

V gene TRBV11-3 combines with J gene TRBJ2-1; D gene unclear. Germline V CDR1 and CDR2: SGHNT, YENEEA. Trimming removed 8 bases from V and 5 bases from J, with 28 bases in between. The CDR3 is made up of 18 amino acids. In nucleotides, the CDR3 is TGTGCCAGCCAACTCGATGGCCTAGGCGTGTCCTCTAACAATGAGCAGTTCTTC. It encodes CASQLDGLGVSSNNEQFF. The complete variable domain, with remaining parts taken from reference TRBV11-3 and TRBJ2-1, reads EAGVVQSPRYKIIEKKQPVAFWCNPISGHNTLYWYLQNLGQGPELLIRYENEEAVDDSQLPKDRFSAERLKGVDSTLKIQPAELGDSAVYLCASQLDGLGVSSNNEQFFGPGTRLTVL.

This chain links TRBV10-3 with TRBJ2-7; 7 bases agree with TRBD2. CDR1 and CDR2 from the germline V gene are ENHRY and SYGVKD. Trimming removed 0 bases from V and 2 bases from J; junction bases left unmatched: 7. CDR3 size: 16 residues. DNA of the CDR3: TGTGCCATCAGTGAGTCTAGCGGGTTGCTGGCCTACGAGCAGTACTTC. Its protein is CAISESSGLLAYEQYF.

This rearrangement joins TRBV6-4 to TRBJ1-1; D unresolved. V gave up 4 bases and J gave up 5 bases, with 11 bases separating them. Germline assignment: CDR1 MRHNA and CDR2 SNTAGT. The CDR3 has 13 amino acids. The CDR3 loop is CASSAQPGTEAFF. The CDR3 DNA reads TGTGCCAGCAGTGCCCAGCCTGGGACTGAAGCTTTCTTT.

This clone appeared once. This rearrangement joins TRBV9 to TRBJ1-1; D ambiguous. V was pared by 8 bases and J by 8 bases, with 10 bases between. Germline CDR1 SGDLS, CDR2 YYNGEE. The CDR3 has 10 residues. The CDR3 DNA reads TGTGCCAGTGAGTTGGGGGAAGCTTTCTTT. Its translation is CASELGEAFF.

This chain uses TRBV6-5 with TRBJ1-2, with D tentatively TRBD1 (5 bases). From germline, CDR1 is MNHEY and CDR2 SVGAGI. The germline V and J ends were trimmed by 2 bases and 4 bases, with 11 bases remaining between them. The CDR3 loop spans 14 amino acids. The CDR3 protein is CASSYGDGGYGYTF. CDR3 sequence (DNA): TGTGCCAGCAGTTACGGGGACGGTGGCTATGGCTACACCTTC.

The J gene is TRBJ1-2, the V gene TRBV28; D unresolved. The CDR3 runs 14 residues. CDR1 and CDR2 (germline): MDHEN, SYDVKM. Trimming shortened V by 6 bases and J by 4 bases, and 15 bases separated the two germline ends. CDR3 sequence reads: CASSTRARGYGYTF. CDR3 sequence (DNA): TGTGCCAGCAGCACGCGGGCCCGCGGCTATGGCTACACCTTC.

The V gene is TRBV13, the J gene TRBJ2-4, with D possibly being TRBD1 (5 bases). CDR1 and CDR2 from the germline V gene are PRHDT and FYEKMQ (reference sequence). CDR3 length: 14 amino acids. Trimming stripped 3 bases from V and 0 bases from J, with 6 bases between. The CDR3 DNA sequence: TGTGCCAGCAGCTTCAGGGTAGCCAAAAACATTCAGTACTTC. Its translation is CASSFRVAKNIQYF.

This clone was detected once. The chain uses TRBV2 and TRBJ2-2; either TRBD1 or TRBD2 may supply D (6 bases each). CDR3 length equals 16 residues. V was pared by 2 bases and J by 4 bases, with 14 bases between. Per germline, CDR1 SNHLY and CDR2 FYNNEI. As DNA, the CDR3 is TGTGCCAGCAGTGAATTTGGGGGGCCGAGCACCGGGGAGCTGTTTTTT. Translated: CASSEFGGPSTGELFF. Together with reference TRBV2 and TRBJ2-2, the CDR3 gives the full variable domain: EPEVTQTPSHQVTQMGQEVILRCVPISNHLYFYWYRQILGQKVEFLVSFYNNEISEKSEIFDDQFSVERPDGSNFTLKIRSTKLEDSAMYFCASSEFGGPSTGELFFGEGSRLTVL.

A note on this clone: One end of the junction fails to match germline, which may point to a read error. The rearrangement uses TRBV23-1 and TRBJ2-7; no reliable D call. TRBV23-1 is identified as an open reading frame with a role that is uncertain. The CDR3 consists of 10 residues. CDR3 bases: TGCGCCAGCATATTCCCCTTAAGGAGCTTC. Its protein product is CASIFPLRSF.

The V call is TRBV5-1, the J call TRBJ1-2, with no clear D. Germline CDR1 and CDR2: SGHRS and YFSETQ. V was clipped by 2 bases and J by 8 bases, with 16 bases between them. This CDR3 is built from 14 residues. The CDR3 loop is CASSLDVSTPGYTF. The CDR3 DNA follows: TGCGCCAGCAGCTTAGACGTTAGCACGCCGGGCTACACCTTC.

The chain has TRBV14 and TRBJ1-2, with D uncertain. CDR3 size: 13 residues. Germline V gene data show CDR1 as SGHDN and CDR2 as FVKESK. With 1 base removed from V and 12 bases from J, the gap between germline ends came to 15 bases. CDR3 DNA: TGTGCCAGCAGCCAAGTGGTGGGATCTACTAACACCTTC. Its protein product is CASSQVVGSTNTF.